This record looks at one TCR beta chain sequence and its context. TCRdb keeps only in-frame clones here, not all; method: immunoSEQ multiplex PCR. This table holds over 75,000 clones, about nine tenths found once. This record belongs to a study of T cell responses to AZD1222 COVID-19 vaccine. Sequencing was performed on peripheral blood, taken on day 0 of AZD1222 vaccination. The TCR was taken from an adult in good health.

The CDR3 nucleotides are TGTGCCAGCAGCTTAGCCCAACAGGTACTCTATGGCTACACCTTC. This codes for CASSLAQQVLYGYTF. V and J are TRBV7-9 and TRBJ1-2, with D possibly matching TRBD1 (5 bases). V was pared by 0 bases and J by 4 bases, with 12 bases between. The germline CDR1 and CDR2 sequences are SEHNR and FQNEAQ (reference sequence). The CDR3 contains 15 residues.